Sequencing of this TCR beta chain was carried out in a study of pediatric ulcerative colitis. Points from the study as a whole: No controls had the two rectal clonotypes shared by ulcerative colitis patients. Clonal expansions reduced rectal repertoire diversity in acute severe colitis.

In regard to this clone: Antigen unknown.

Blood was drawn at the time of colonoscopy. The CDR3 extends over 12 amino acids. V lost 3 bases and J lost 8, with 10 bases in between. Germline assignment: CDR1 MNHNS and CDR2 SASEGT. TCRdb's copy holds only in-frame clones and misses some; the assay was immunoSEQ multiplex PCR. The sample lists around 64,000 clones; 77% were seen once. Sequencing input: blood. V usage is TRBV6-1 and J usage is TRBJ1-2; no clear D. This sequence was found in a boy between 5 and 17 years old with moderate ulcerative colitis. The CDR3 nucleotides read TGTGCCAGCAGTGAGGTGGGAAGCGGCTACACCTTC. The encoded protein is CASSEVGSGYTF.